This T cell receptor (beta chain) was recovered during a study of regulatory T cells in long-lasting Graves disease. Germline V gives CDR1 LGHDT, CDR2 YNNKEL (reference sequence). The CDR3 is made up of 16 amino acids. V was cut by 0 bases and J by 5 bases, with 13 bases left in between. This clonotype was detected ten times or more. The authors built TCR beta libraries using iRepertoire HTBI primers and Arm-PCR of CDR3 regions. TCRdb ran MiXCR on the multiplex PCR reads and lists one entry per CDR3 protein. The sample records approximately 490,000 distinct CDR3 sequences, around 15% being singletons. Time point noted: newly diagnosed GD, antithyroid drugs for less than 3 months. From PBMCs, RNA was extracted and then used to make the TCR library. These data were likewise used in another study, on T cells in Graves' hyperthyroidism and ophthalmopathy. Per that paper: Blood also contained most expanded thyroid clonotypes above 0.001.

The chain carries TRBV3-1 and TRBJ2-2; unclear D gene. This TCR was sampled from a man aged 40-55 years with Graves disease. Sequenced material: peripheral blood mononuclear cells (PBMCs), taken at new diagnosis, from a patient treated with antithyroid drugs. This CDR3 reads CASSQDRAERTGELFF. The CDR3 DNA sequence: TGTGCCAGCAGCCAAGATAGGGCGGAACGGACCGGGGAGCTGTTTTTT.